A selection of T cell receptor beta chains follows, all from one sample in a study of blood T cell repertoires in COVID-19. Clones were sequenced by immunoSEQ multiplex PCR, and TCRdb holds only the in-frame ones, with some missing. Found here are 35,000 to 50,000 clones, approximately 82% of them singletons; the top ten hold roughly 4.3%. The specimen was peripheral blood. These receptors came from a woman in her 70s with acute or convalescent COVID-19. The CDR3 runs from the conserved cysteine through the conserved F or W. A D gene is named only where the DNA matches it firmly. Size tells how often a clone was seen (once, few, many) or the class of an expanded clone, and some rows leave it out.

cdr3_nt cdr3_aa j_call d_call clone_size v_call
TGTGCCAGCAGCTCCATGCGAGGGTTGGGCACCGGGGAGCTGTTTTTT CASSSMRGLGTGELFF TRBJ2-2 . . TRBV27
TGTGCCAGCAGTTTTAGAACTAGCGGGATTATCTACAATGAGCAGTTCTTC CASSFRTSGIIYNEQFF TRBJ2-1 TRBD2 . TRBV27
TGTGCCAGCTCACCTGGGCCGAGGCCTTTTGGGACAGGATCGAATGAAGAACTGTTTTTT CASSPGPRPFGTGSNEELFF TRBJ1-4 TRBD1 once TRBV18
TGTGCCAGCAGCCAACGCCGTACCGGGAGTGCAGATACGCAGTATTTT CASSQRRTGSADTQYF TRBJ2-3 . . TRBV5-4
TGTGCCATCTTCAGCGGACTGAGGGGGAACCCAGACAATGAGCAGTTCTTC CAIFSGLRGNPDNEQFF TRBJ2-1 . . TRBV10-3
TGTGCCAGCAGCTTAGGAGAGACAGGGACATCCTACGAGCAGTACTTC CASSLGETGTSYEQYF TRBJ2-7 TRBD1 . TRBV7-9
TGTGCCAGCAGCCACGTTTCCAGCGGAGCGAACACCGGGGAGCTGTTTTTT CASSHVSSGANTGELFF TRBJ2-2 . few TRBV3-1/TRBV3-2
TGTGCCAGCAGCTTGATCCGGGACACAAACTACGAGCAGTACTTC CASSLIRDTNYEQYF TRBJ2-7 . . TRBV7-3
TGTGCCAGCAGTTTGGACAGGGTAGATCAGCCCCAGCATTTT CASSLDRVDQPQHF TRBJ1-5 TRBD1 . TRBV28
TGCGCCAGCAGTAGTGGTCTAGCGGGAGGGGAACCTCTCGAGCAGTACTTC CASSSGLAGGEPLEQYF TRBJ2-7 TRBD2 . TRBV10-1
TGTGCCAGCAGTCCCCGGGACAGGGTTAACTATGGCTACACCTTC CASSPRDRVNYGYTF TRBJ1-2 TRBD1 . TRBV27
TGTGCCAGCAGTTACTCCGGGGGGCCTACGTGGCAAGAGACCCAGTACTTC CASSYSGGPTWQETQYF TRBJ2-5 . . TRBV6-2/TRBV6-3
TGTGCCAGCAGCAACCAGGGACAGAGGTTTTTAGGGTACACCTTC CASSNQGQRFLGYTF TRBJ1-2 TRBD1 once TRBV6-2/TRBV6-3
TGTGCCAGCAGCAAAGACTGGAGCTCCTACGAGCAGTACTTC CASSKDWSSYEQYF TRBJ2-7 . once TRBV6-5
TGTGCCAGCAGTGAAACAGGGATGTACCAAGAGACCCAGTACTTC CASSETGMYQETQYF TRBJ2-5 . . TRBV25-1